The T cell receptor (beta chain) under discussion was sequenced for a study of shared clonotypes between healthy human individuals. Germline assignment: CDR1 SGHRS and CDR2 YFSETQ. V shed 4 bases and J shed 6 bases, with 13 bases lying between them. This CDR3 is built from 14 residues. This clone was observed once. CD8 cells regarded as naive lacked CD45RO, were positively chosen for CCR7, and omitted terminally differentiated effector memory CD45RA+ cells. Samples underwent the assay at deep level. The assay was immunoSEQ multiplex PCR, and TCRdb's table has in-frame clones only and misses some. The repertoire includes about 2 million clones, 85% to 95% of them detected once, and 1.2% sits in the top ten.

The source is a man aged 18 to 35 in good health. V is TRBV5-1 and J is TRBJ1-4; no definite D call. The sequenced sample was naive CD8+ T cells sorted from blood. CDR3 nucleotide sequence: TGCGCCAGCAGCCCGGAAAAAGCCCATGAAAAACTGTTTTTT. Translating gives CASSPEKAHEKLFF. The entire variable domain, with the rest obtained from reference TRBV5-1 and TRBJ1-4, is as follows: KAGVTQTPRYLIKTRGQQVTLSCSPISGHRSVSWYQQTPGQGLQFLFEYFSETQRNKGNFPGRFSGRQFSNSRSEMNVSTLELGDSALYLCASSPEKAHEKLFFGSGTQLSVL.